This T cell receptor (beta chain) was sequenced during a study of T cell repertoires in cytomegalovirus infection. Whole-study findings and limits: Across the ex vivo response, the dominant clonotypes were HLA-C-restricted CMV-specific TCR beta clonotypes.

This clonotype was seen a few times. The antigen remains unidentified. TCRdb used MiXCR to reprocess the reads, holding one entry per CDR3 protein. This table has approximately 120,000 distinct CDR3 sequences, more than 25% appearing once. Trimming shortened V by 4 bases and J by 8 bases, and 14 bases separated the two germline ends. Germline V CDR1 and CDR2: SNHLY, FYNNEI. The CDR3 runs 13 residues. This receptor was obtained from a human donor in good health (CMV status not recorded). Some clones in this sample may be carry-over from other donors' samples. The chain carries TRBV2 and TRBJ1-2; D gene unclear. This specimen was CD8+ T cells from cultured PBMCs, taken from culture after CMV antigen stimulation. The CDR3 loop reads CASSAGHPLGYTF. The CDR3 DNA reads TGTGCCAGCAGTGCCGGGCACCCGCTGGGCTACACCTTC.